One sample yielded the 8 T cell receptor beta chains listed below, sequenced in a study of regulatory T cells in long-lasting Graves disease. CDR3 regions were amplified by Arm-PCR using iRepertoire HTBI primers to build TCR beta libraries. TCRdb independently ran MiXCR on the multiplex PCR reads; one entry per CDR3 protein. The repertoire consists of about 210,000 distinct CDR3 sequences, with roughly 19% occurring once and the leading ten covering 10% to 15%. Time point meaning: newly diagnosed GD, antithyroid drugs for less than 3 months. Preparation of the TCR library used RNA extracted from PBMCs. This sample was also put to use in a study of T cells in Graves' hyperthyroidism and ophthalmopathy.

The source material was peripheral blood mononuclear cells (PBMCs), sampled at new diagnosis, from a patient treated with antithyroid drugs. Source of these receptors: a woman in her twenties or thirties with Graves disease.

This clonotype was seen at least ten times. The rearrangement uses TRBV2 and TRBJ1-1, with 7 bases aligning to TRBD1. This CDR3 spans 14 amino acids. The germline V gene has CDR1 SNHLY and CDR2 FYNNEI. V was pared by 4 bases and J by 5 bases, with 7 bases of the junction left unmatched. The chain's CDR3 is CASSAERQGTEAFF. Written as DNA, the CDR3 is TGTGCCAGCAGTGCCGAAAGACAGGGAACTGAAGCTTTCTTT. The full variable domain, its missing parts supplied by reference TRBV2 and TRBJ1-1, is EPEVTQTPSHQVTQMGQEVILRCVPISNHLYFYWYRQILGQKVEFLVSFYNNEISEKSEIFDDQFSVERPDGSNFTLKIRSTKLEDSAMYFCASSAERQGTEAFFGQGTRLTVV.

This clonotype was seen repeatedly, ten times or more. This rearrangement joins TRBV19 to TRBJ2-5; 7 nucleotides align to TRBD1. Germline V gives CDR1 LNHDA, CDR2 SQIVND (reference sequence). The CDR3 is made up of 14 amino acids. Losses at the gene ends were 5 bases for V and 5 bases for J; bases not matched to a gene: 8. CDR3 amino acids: CASSQGQPGETQYF. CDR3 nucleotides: TGTGCCAGTAGTCAGGGACAGCCAGGGGAGACCCAGTACTTC.

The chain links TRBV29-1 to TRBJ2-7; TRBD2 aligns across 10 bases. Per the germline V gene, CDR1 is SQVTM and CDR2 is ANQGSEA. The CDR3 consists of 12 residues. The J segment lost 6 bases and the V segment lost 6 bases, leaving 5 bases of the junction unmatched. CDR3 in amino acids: CSVLAGVVEQYF. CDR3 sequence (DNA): TGCAGCGTCCTAGCGGGAGTTGTCGAGCAGTACTTC.

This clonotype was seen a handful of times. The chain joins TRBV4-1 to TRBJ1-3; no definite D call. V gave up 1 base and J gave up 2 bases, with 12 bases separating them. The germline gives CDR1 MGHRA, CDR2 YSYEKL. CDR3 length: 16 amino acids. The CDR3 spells CASSQVGERAGNTIYF. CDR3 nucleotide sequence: TGCGCCAGCAGCCAAGTGGGTGAGAGGGCTGGAAACACCATATATTTT.

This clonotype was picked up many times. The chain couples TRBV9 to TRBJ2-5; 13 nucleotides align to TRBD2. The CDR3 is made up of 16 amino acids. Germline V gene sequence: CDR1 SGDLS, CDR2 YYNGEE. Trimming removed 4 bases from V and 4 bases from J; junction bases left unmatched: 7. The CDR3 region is CASSPGTSGEGETQYF. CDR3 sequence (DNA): TGTGCCAGCAGCCCCGGGACTAGCGGGGAAGGAGAGACCCAGTACTTC.

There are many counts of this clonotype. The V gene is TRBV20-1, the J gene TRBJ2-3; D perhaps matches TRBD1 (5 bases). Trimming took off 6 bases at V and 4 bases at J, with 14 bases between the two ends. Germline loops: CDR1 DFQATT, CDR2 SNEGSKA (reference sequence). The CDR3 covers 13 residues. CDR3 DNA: TGCAGTGCCACTTCTGGGGCACCAGATACGCAGTATTTT. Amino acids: CSATSGAPDTQYF.

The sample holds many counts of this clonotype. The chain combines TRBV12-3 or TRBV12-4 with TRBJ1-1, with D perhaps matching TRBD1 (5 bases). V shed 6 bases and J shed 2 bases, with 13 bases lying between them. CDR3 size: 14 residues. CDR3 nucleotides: TGTGCCAGCAGATGGACGGACACCAACACTGAAGCTTTCTTT. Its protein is CASRWTDTNTEAFF.

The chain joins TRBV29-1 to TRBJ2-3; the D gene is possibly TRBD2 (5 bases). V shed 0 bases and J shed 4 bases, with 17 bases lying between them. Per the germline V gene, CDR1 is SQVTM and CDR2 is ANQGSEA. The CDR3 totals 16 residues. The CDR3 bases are TGCAGCGTTGAAGATCTTCGCGGTAAGGGAGCAGATACGCAGTATTTT. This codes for CSVEDLRGKGADTQYF.